Following are 28 T cell receptor beta chains from one sample sequenced in a study of technical replicates of blood from a few donors. Assay used: immunoSEQ multiplex PCR; TCRdb lists only in-frame clones, some missing. The repertoire holds some 70,000 clones, with under 98% as singletons. Sequences were obtained from T cells isolated from PBMCs. Receptors originate from a human donor in good health.

V usage is TRBV9 and J usage is TRBJ2-3; 8 bases match TRBD2. CDR1 and CDR2 from the germline V gene are SGDLS and YYNGEE. The CDR3 length is 16 residues. The trim removed 0 bases at V and 0 bases at J, leaving 3 bases unmatched. This CDR3 reads CASSVGSGRSTDTQYF. CDR3 bases: TGTGCCAGCAGCGTAGGGAGCGGGAGAAGCACAGATACGCAGTATTTT.

The chain links TRBV7-9 to TRBJ1-1; TRBD1 matches at 7 bases. The CDR3 consists of 15 residues. V lost 0 bases and J lost 1; bases outside the gene matches: 2. Per germline, CDR1 SEHNR and CDR2 FQNEAQ (reference sequence). Here the CDR3 DNA reads TGTGCCAGCAGCTTAGCCGGGACAGCGAACACTGAAGCTTTCTTT. Its protein product is CASSLAGTANTEAFF.

This clone has just one count. The chain is built from TRBV5-1 and TRBJ2-6; a possible D gene is TRBD1 (5 bases). Trimming removed 0 bases from V and 4 bases from J, with 8 bases in between. Germline V CDR1 and CDR2: SGHRS, YFSETQ. The CDR3 contains 15 residues. This CDR3 reads CASSLEGAGANVLTF. The DNA for the CDR3 is TGCGCCAGCAGCTTGGAAGGGGCAGGGGCCAACGTCCTGACTTTC.

The chain joins TRBV29-1 to TRBJ2-3; 9 bases are a match to TRBD1. V shed 6 bases and J 3 bases; nucleotides not matched to a gene: 7. This CDR3 comprises 14 residues. Germline values: CDR1 SQVTM, CDR2 ANQGSEA. The DNA of the CDR3 is TGCAGCGTAAGACCGGGACAGGGTACAGATACGCAGTATTTT. This encodes CSVRPGQGTDTQYF.

The chain links TRBV6-6 to TRBJ2-7; TRBD2 aligns across 8 bases. V was pared by 6 bases and J by 4 bases, with 5 bases of the junction left unmatched. Germline V gene data show CDR1 as MNHNY and CDR2 as SVGAGI (reference sequence). This CDR3 is built from 13 residues. The CDR3 sequence is CASSHGLAYEQYF. The CDR3 nucleotides read TGTGCCAGCAGCCATGGACTAGCTTACGAGCAGTACTTC.

This clone was counted between two and nine times. The V gene is TRBV30, the J gene TRBJ2-7; D perhaps matches TRBD1 (5 bases). The CDR3 contains 11 residues. Trimming removed 5 bases from V and 1 base from J, with 6 bases in between. Germline V CDR1 and CDR2: GTSNPN, SVGIG (reference sequence). The CDR3 reads CAWDSSYEQYF. The CDR3, as DNA: TGTGCCTGGGACAGTTCCTACGAGCAGTACTTC.

The chain couples TRBV4-2 to TRBJ2-7, with D maybe TRBD1 (7 bases). Trimming pared 5 bases from V and 3 bases from J, leaving 14 bases between. CDR3 length: 14 amino acids. Germline CDR1 LGHNA, CDR2 YNFKEQ. The CDR3 DNA is TGTGCCAGCAGCACCCAGGGGGGATACTACGAGCAGTACTTC. It translates to CASSTQGGYYEQYF.

On this clone: An end of the junction differs from the germline gene, which may be a read error. The V call is TRBV7-7, the J call TRBJ2-3; TRBD1 matches 7 bases. The CDR3 loop spans 14 amino acids. Germline CDR1 reads SSHAT; CDR2 reads FNYEAQ (reference sequence). CDR3 nucleotide sequence: TGTGCTAGCAGCTTAGCAGGGGGAACAGATACGCAGTATTTT. Amino acid sequence: CASSLAGGTDTQYF.

The chain couples TRBV9 to TRBJ1-4; tentative D call: TRBD1 (6 bases). Per the germline V gene, CDR1 is SGDLS and CDR2 is YYNGEE. The CDR3 is 15 residues long. With 3 bases removed from V and 1 base from J, the gap between germline ends came to 10 bases. CDR3 residues: CASSALQGTNEKLFF. The DNA for the CDR3 is TGTGCCAGCAGCGCCCTACAGGGAACTAATGAAAAACTGTTTTTT.

The chain links TRBV5-6 to TRBJ2-7; D is ambiguous. The CDR3 is made up of 15 amino acids. CDR1 and CDR2 from the germline V gene are SGHDT and YYEEEE. The V gene lost 4 bases and the J gene lost 0 bases, with 14 bases spanning the gap. The CDR3 nucleotides are TGTGCCAGCAGCACATGGGCCTACAGCTCCTACGAGCAGTACTTC. This sequence encodes CASSTWAYSSYEQYF.

CDR3 sequence: CASKPGGQGGYGYTF. CDR3 nucleotide sequence: TGCGCCAGCAAACCCGGGGGACAGGGAGGGTATGGCTACACCTTC. V and J are TRBV5-1 and TRBJ1-2; the match to TRBD1 covers 9 bases. The CDR3 totals 15 residues. J lost 5 bases, V lost 6 bases, and 11 bases had no gene match. Germline V lookup: CDR1 SGHRS, CDR2 YFSETQ.

The rearrangement joins TRBV4-1 to TRBJ2-2, with D unclear. The CDR3 consists of 12 residues. Germline V lookup: CDR1 MGHRA, CDR2 YSYEKL. Trimming cost V 8 bases and J 7 bases, with 11 bases left between them. The CDR3 spells CASEHLSGELFF. CDR3 nucleotide sequence: TGCGCCAGCGAGCACTTAAGCGGGGAGCTGTTTTTT.

The CDR3 DNA follows: TGTGCCAGCAGCTTAGAGGGACAGGCAAATGGCTACACCTTC. This translates into CASSLEGQANGYTF. V is TRBV11-2 and J is TRBJ1-2, with 8 nucleotides matching TRBD1. CDR1 and CDR2 (germline): SGHAT, FQNNGV. CDR3 length equals 14 residues. Germline trimming cut 0 bases from V and 6 bases from J; bases unmatched to any gene: 3.

The chain employs TRBV11-2 and TRBJ2-5; D possibly corresponds to TRBD2 (6 bases). CDR1 SGHAT and CDR2 FQNNGV come from the germline V gene. Between the trimmed V and J ends, which lost 4 bases and 4 bases, there was a span of 7 bases. The CDR3 covers 12 residues. The CDR3 coding sequence is TGTGCCAGCAGCTACGGGGGAGAGACCCAGTACTTC. This sequence encodes CASSYGGETQYF.

The V gene is TRBV7-6, the J gene TRBJ2-7, with D possibly being TRBD1 (5 bases). Germline V gene sequence: CDR1 SGHVS, CDR2 FNYEAQ. The CDR3 loop spans 13 amino acids. V was pared by 1 base and J by 4 bases, with 8 bases between. Here the CDR3 DNA reads TGTGCCAGCAGCTTAGGTAGGGGTTACGAGCAGTACTTC. Translation: CASSLGRGYEQYF.

This rearrangement joins TRBV4-3 to TRBJ2-4, with 7 nucleotides matching TRBD2. This CDR3 has 21 residues. Germline CDR1 is LGHNA and CDR2 is YSLEER. Losses at the gene ends were 4 bases for V and 0 bases for J; bases not matched to a gene: 21. CDR3 amino acids: CASSRGDYPRMGGVAKNIQYF. As DNA, the CDR3 is TGCGCCAGCAGCCGCGGGGACTACCCCCGGATGGGTGGTGTAGCCAAAAACATTCAGTACTTC.

The chain is built from TRBV27 and TRBJ2-7, with 8 positions matching TRBD1. CDR1 and CDR2 (germline): MNHEY, SMNVEV (reference sequence). CDR3 size: 15 residues. Unmatched junction bases numbered 11, after V lost 7 bases and J lost 3 bases. CDR3 coding DNA: TGTGCCAGCACCCCCTGGACAGGGAAAATCTACGAGCAGTACTTC. Amino acid sequence: CASTPWTGKIYEQYF.

V usage is TRBV10-2 and J usage is TRBJ1-4, with D uncertain. The CDR3 extends over 16 amino acids. Germline lookup yields CDR1 WSHSY and CDR2 SAAADI. Trimming took off 6 bases at V and 0 bases at J, with 14 bases between the two ends. CDR3 sequence reads: CASRDYSIATNEKLFF. In nucleotides, the CDR3 is TGCGCCAGCAGAGACTACTCTATAGCAACTAATGAAAAACTGTTTTTT.

J is TRBJ2-7 and V is TRBV10-3; TRBD2 matches 11 bases. V dropped 10 bases and J dropped 2; count of bases not matched to a gene: 10. The germline V gene has CDR1 ENHRY and CDR2 SYGVKD. This CDR3 has 15 amino acids. The chain's CDR3 is CATSPGTSGAYEQYF. The CDR3 nucleotides are TGTGCCACATCCCCCGGGACTAGCGGCGCCTACGAGCAGTACTTC.

V gene TRBV29-1 combines with J gene TRBJ1-2; D call uncertain. Germline CDR1 is SQVTM and CDR2 is ANQGSEA. This CDR3 is built from 14 residues. Trimming removed 3 bases from V and 6 bases from J, with 17 bases in between. CDR3 coding DNA: TGCAGCGTTGACCGGCGGTTAGCTTGGGATGGCTACACCTTC. It is translated as CSVDRRLAWDGYTF.

The CDR3 DNA reads TGTGCCAGCTCCAAAGGCACAGGGAACACCGGGGAGCTGTTTTTT. It codes for CASSKGTGNTGELFF. V is TRBV6-5 and J is TRBJ2-2; TRBD1 is a possible D gene (5 bases). The ends were cut back, 8 bases at V and 1 base at J, with 14 bases in the middle. The length of the CDR3 is 15 residues. Germline assignment: CDR1 MNHEY and CDR2 SVGAGI.

This chain joins TRBV5-4 and TRBJ2-1; D call uncertain. The CDR3 is made up of 12 amino acids. Trimming removed 0 bases from V and 10 bases from J, with 8 bases in between. CDR1 is SGHNT, CDR2 YYREEE, per germline (reference sequence). The CDR3 bases are TGTGCCAGCAGCTTGGAAGATCTAGAGCAGTTCTTC. Translated: CASSLEDLEQFF.

This chain connects TRBV11-3 to TRBJ2-7; 7 bases match TRBD1. V dropped 5 bases and J dropped 3; count of bases not matched to a gene: 4. CDR3 size: 13 residues. Germline loops: CDR1 SGHNT, CDR2 YENEEA. CDR3 in amino acids: CASSLGTVYEQYF. Here the CDR3 DNA reads TGTGCCAGCAGCCTTGGGACAGTCTACGAGCAGTACTTC. Variable domain in full (rest from reference TRBV11-3 and TRBJ2-7): EAGVVQSPRYKIIEKKQPVAFWCNPISGHNTLYWYLQNLGQGPELLIRYENEEAVDDSQLPKDRFSAERLKGVDSTLKIQPAELGDSAVYLCASSLGTVYEQYFGPGTRLTVT.

This sequence joins TRBV4-3 and TRBJ1-2, with unresolved D. The ends were cut back, 0 bases at V and 0 bases at J, with 8 bases in the middle. CDR1 and CDR2 (germline): LGHNA, YSLEER. The CDR3 contains 15 residues. The CDR3 DNA follows: TGCGCCAGCAGCCAAGAAGGCGGCTCTAACTATGGCTACACCTTC. It translates to CASSQEGGSNYGYTF.

This clone came up once. The chain is built from TRBV5-5 and TRBJ1-2, with D possibly matching TRBD1 (5 bases). Trimming stripped 5 bases from V and 1 base from J, with 18 bases between. The CDR3 spans 16 residues. Germline V lookup: CDR1 SGHKS, CDR2 YYEKEE (reference sequence). The CDR3 sequence: CASSYGGGTNNYGYTF. The CDR3, as DNA: TGTGCCAGCAGTTACGGCGGGGGAACCAATAACTATGGCTACACCTTC.

The chain uses TRBV9 and TRBJ2-3; 7 bases agree with TRBD2. J was trimmed by 5 bases and V by 5 bases; bases with no gene match: 14. The CDR3 contains 16 residues. Germline loops: CDR1 SGDLS, CDR2 YYNGEE. The CDR3 reads CASRAVGSGGRDTQYF. The CDR3, as DNA: TGTGCCAGCAGGGCAGTGGGATCGGGAGGTAGAGATACGCAGTATTTT.

This clone is a singleton in its sample. The V gene is TRBV10-3, the J gene TRBJ1-1; TRBD1 aligns across 7 bases. The germline V gene encodes CDR1 ENHRY and CDR2 SYGVKD. The CDR3 length is 13 residues. J gave up 1 base and V 10 bases, and 6 bases lay outside the gene matches. In DNA form, the CDR3 reads TGTGCCACCGTAGGGGACAGGAACACTGAAGCTTTCTTT. Protein: CATVGDRNTEAFF.

The CDR3 DNA follows: TGTGCCAGCAGCCCTAGAAGGCAGGGGCCCACCGGGGAGCTGTTTTTT. Protein: CASSPRRQGPTGELFF. The chain recombines TRBV11-2 with TRBJ2-2; maybe TRBD1 (6 bases). Trimming pared 5 bases from V and 4 bases from J, leaving 17 bases between. In germline, CDR1 is SGHAT, CDR2 FQNNGV. The CDR3 spans 16 residues.